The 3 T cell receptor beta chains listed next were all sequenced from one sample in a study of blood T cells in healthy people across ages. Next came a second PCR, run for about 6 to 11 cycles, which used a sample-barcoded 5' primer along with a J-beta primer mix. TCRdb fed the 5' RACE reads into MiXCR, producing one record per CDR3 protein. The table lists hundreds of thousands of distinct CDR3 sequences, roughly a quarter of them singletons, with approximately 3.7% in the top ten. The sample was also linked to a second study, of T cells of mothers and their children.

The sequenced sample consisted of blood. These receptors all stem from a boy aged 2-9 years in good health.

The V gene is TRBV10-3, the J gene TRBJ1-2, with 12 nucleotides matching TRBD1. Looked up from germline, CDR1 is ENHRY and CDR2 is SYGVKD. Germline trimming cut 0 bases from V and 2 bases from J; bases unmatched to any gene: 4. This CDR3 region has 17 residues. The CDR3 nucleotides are TGTGCCATCAGTGAGTCGGGACAGGGGGCGCAAAACTATGGCTACACCTTC. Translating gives CAISESGQGAQNYGYTF.

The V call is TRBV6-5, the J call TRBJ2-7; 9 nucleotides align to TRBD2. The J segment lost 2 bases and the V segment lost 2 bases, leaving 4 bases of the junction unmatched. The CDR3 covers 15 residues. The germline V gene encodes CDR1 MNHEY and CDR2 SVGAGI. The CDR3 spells CASSYRLAATYEQYF. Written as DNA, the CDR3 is TGTGCCAGCAGTTACCGACTAGCGGCAACCTACGAGCAGTACTTC.

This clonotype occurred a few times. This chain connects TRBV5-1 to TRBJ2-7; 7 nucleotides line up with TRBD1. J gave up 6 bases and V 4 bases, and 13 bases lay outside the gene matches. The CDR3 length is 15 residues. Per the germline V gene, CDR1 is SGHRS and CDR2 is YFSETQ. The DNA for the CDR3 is TGCGCCAGCAGCCCAAACCGACAGGGCCCCGGCGAGCAGTACTTC. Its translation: CASSPNRQGPGEQYF. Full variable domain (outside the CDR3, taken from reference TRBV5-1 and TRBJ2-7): KAGVTQTPRYLIKTRGQQVTLSCSPISGHRSVSWYQQTPGQGLQFLFEYFSETQRNKGNFPGRFSGRQFSNSRSEMNVSTLELGDSALYLCASSPNRQGPGEQYFGPGTRLTVT.